The table lists the clone carrying this T cell receptor (beta chain) with many counts. This entry is derived from a study of regulatory T cells in long-lasting Graves disease. J gave up 2 bases and V 0 bases, and 5 bases lay outside the gene matches. The CDR3 consists of 16 residues. Per the germline V gene, CDR1 is MNHEY and CDR2 is SVGEGT. Time point of the sample: newly diagnosed GD, antithyroid drugs for less than 3 months. PBMCs were the source of the RNA used for TCR sequencing. Doctors identified Graves' disease using the American Thyroid Association guidelines. The patients were enrolled through endocrinology in Xi'an, China. Construction of the TCR beta libraries employed iRepertoire HTBI primers in conjunction with Arm-PCR of CDR3 regions. TCRdb fed the multiplex PCR reads into MiXCR, producing one record per CDR3 protein. The table records about half a million distinct CDR3 sequences, around 11% of them present only once.

A further study also used this sample, focusing on T cells in Graves' hyperthyroidism and ophthalmopathy. That source reports: No ophthalmopathy progression within 18 months constituted stable Graves' hyperthyroidism. Researchers barred patients who had uncontrolled infection, other autoimmune disease, pregnancy or lactation.

This receptor was obtained from a woman aged 30 to 39 with Graves disease. Sequencing was performed on peripheral blood mononuclear cells (PBMCs), taken at new diagnosis, from a patient treated with antithyroid drugs. The rearrangement links TRBV6-2 or TRBV6-3 to TRBJ2-3; 7 bases agree with TRBD2. CDR3 nucleotide sequence: TGTGCCAGCAGTTACTCGAATGGGAGGGCCACAGATACGCAGTATTTT. Protein product: CASSYSNGRATDTQYF.